This T cell receptor (beta chain) was sequenced during a study of blood T cell repertoires in COVID-19. Study context: PBMCs, B-cell-depleted T cells, or T cells were the source of the cDNA or gDNA that made up the material.

In the original processing: Estimation of nucleated cell counts relied on the amplification of reference gene primers. Sequencing used immunoSEQ multiplex PCR; TCRdb keeps in-frame clones, though not all of them. That table furnishes V, J and clone size, whereas the DNA furnished D and trimming. The data hold tens of thousands of clones, with more than 65% observed a single time. Trimming stripped 6 bases from V and 6 bases from J, with 22 bases between. Germline assignment: CDR1 PRHDT and CDR2 FYEKMQ (reference sequence). This CDR3 has 16 amino acids. This clone turned up a few times. This clonotype was obtained from an older man with acute or convalescent COVID-19. The sequencing sample was made of peripheral blood. V is TRBV13 and J is TRBJ2-3, with D possibly matching TRBD2 (6 bases). The CDR3 DNA reads TGTGCCAGCAGACCCTGGACTACCAGCTGGGGCGATACGCAGTATTTT. It yields the protein CASRPWTTSWGDTQYF.